The 29 T cell receptor beta chains listed next were all sequenced from one sample in a study of blood T cell repertoires in COVID-19. The repertoire was sequenced with immunoSEQ multiplex PCR; TCRdb's copy has only in-frame clones and lacks some. The sample consists of 360,000 or so clones, roughly four fifths of them appearing once. The specimen was PBMCs or T cells enriched from blood (not recorded which). The receptors shown here come from a woman in her forties or fifties who had recovered from COVID-19.

The chain has TRBV7-2 and TRBJ1-2; TRBD1 matches 8 bases. The CDR3 consists of 13 residues. The junction had 8 bases not matched to a gene; V was cut back by 6 bases and J by 8 bases. From germline, CDR1 is SGHTA and CDR2 FQGNSA. CDR3 DNA: TGTGCCAGCAGTTACGACAGGGGAGTAGGCTACACCTTC. Amino acids: CASSYDRGVGYTF.

This clone was counted a few times. The rearrangement links TRBV4-1 to TRBJ2-7; D is unresolved. CDR3 length equals 13 residues. Germline values: CDR1 MGHRA, CDR2 YSYEKL. V lost 4 bases and J lost 5, with 12 bases in between. The DNA of the CDR3 is TGCGCCAGCAGCCTCGGAGTGGCCCACGAGCAGTACTTC. Protein product: CASSLGVAHEQYF.

The chain has TRBV7-2 and TRBJ1-2, with 7 bases that match TRBD1. The CDR3 is 15 residues long. Per the germline V gene, CDR1 is SGHTA and CDR2 is FQGNSA. With V trimmed by 1 base and J by 6 bases, 8 bases remained unmatched. The CDR3 spells CASSLVGGRVDGYTF. The CDR3 DNA follows: TGTGCCAGCAGCTTAGTAGGGGGCAGGGTAGATGGCTACACCTTC.

A single count supports this clone. This chain links TRBV5-4 with TRBJ1-2, with a weak D call TRBD1 (5 bases). Germline V gene data show CDR1 as SGHNT and CDR2 as YYREEE (reference sequence). The ends were cut back, 4 bases at V and 3 bases at J, with 19 bases in the middle. The CDR3 contains 16 residues. The CDR3 region is CASSRIPPLGDYGYTF. The CDR3 nucleotides read TGTGCCAGCAGCCGAATCCCCCCCCTAGGGGACTATGGCTACACCTTC.

V usage is TRBV28 and J usage is TRBJ2-2; TRBD1 matches 8 bases. The CDR3 contains 14 residues. CDR1 MDHEN and CDR2 SYDVKM come from the germline V gene. J lost 6 bases, V lost 4 bases, and 4 bases had no gene match. In DNA form, the CDR3 reads TGTGCCAGCAGTTCGACAGGGGTCGCCGGGGAGCTGTTTTTT. Protein product: CASSSTGVAGELFF.

The chain is built from TRBV9 and TRBJ2-1; 10 bases fit TRBD2. This CDR3 comprises 19 residues. Trimming took 4 bases from V and 0 from J; bases not matched to a gene: 13. Germline assignment: CDR1 SGDLS and CDR2 YYNGEE. CDR3 coding DNA: TGTGCCAGCAGCATCACAGCAGGACTAGCGGCTTCCTCCTACAATGAGCAGTTCTTC. Its translation: CASSITAGLAASSYNEQFF.

This chain joins TRBV4-2 and TRBJ1-4, with 8 bases matching TRBD1. V was clipped by 0 bases and J by 0 bases; unmatched bases: 9. CDR1 is LGHNA and CDR2 is YNFKEQ in the germline V gene. The CDR3 length is 19 residues. CDR3 amino acids: CASSQETGTGGPTNEKLFF. CDR3 bases: TGTGCCAGCAGCCAAGAAACCGGGACAGGAGGTCCAACTAATGAAAAACTGTTTTTT.

This clone is a singleton in its sample. The chain combines TRBV6-5 with TRBJ1-4; D call uncertain. CDR3 length equals 13 residues. Germline CDR1 MNHEY, CDR2 SVGAGI. V lost 4 bases to trimming and J lost 7 bases, with 10 bases between them. The CDR3 DNA reads as TGTGCCAGCAGTTCGGCGGGAGCTGAAAAACTGTTTTTT. This encodes CASSSAGAEKLFF.

The chain carries TRBV6-5 and TRBJ1-1, with D uncertain. CDR3 length: 11 amino acids. Per the germline V gene, CDR1 is MNHEY and CDR2 is SVGAGI. V lost 7 bases to trimming and J lost 6 bases, with 9 bases between them. The CDR3 protein is CASNRAPEAFF. The CDR3 DNA follows: TGTGCCAGCAACCGAGCCCCTGAAGCTTTCTTT.

The chain uses TRBV12-3 or TRBV12-4 and TRBJ2-1; D may be TRBD2 (5 bases). Trimming took off 5 bases at V and 10 bases at J, with 12 bases between the two ends. The length of the CDR3 is 12 residues. CDR3 residues: CASSPLAQEQFF. The CDR3 region has the DNA TGTGCCAGCAGTCCCCTAGCTCAGGAGCAGTTCTTC.

V and J are TRBV6-5 and TRBJ1-2; TRBD1 might be the D (5 bases). The CDR3 has 15 amino acids. Per germline, CDR1 MNHEY and CDR2 SVGAGI. V lost 7 bases to trimming and J lost 2 bases, with 17 bases between them. CDR3 amino acids: CASMTLKGLNYGYTF. CDR3 nucleotides: TGTGCCAGCATGACCCTCAAGGGGCTGAACTATGGCTACACCTTC.

CDR3 region: CAIRTSGGAGEQYF. The DNA of the CDR3 is TGTGCCATCAGGACTAGCGGGGGGGCAGGGGAGCAGTACTTC. This chain uses TRBV10-3 with TRBJ2-7, with TRBD2 identical over 14 bases. This CDR3 spans 14 amino acids. The J segment lost 7 bases and the V segment lost 6 bases, leaving 5 bases of the junction unmatched. Germline values: CDR1 ENHRY, CDR2 SYGVKD.

Only a few counts were recorded for this clone. This rearrangement joins TRBV27 to TRBJ1-2; 7 nucleotides align to TRBD1. V dropped 4 bases and J dropped 6; count of bases not matched to a gene: 14. The CDR3 extends over 16 amino acids. Germline V gives CDR1 MNHEY, CDR2 SMNVEV (reference sequence). CDR3 nucleotide sequence: TGTGCCAGCAGTTCCAGAAACGACAGGGTCATGGATGGCTACACCTTC. This translates into CASSSRNDRVMDGYTF.

V is TRBV7-2 and J is TRBJ2-7; 8 bases are a match to TRBD2. CDR3 length: 16 residues. CDR1 and CDR2 from the germline V gene are SGHTA and FQGNSA. Trimming at V came to 3 bases and at J to 2 bases, leaving 9 bases not matched to a gene. The CDR3 DNA sequence: TGTGCCAGCAGCTTGGGCCCCACTAGCGGCCCCTACGAGCAGTACTTC. This gives the protein CASSLGPTSGPYEQYF.

V usage is TRBV21-1 and J usage is TRBJ2-1; TRBD1 was called by the table and not checked on the DNA. TRBV21-1 is recorded as a pseudogene. CDR3 length: 17 residues. The CDR3 sequence: CASSKGTGGQGINEQFF. DNA of the CDR3: TGTGCCAGCAGCAAAGGGACCGGAGGACAGGGGATCAATGAGCAGTTCTTC.

The CDR3 coding sequence is TGTGCCAGCAGCTTTATGAGGGACTATGGCTACACCTTC. Translation: CASSFMRDYGYTF. The rearrangement joins TRBV7-6 to TRBJ1-2; D unresolved. Trimming pared 3 bases from V and 3 bases from J, leaving 8 bases between. The CDR3 is made up of 13 amino acids. Germline CDR1 reads SGHVS; CDR2 reads FNYEAQ.

This chain uses TRBV29-1 with TRBJ1-2; D unresolved. The CDR3 has 13 amino acids. Trimming stripped 6 bases from V and 7 bases from J, with 18 bases between. CDR1 and CDR2 from the germline V gene are SQVTM and ANQGSEA. CDR3 in amino acids: CSVRPQTISGYTF. The CDR3 DNA reads as TGCAGCGTCCGCCCACAGACGATAAGTGGCTACACCTTC.

The CDR3 loop reads CASSMIRLREGTDTQYF. Written as DNA, the CDR3 is TGTGCCAGTAGTATGATCCGCTTGCGGGAGGGCACAGATACGCAGTATTTT. The chain employs TRBV19 and TRBJ2-3; 8 bases fit TRBD2. The V segment lost 3 bases and the J segment 1 base; nucleotides outside the gene matches: 9. Germline loops: CDR1 LNHDA, CDR2 SQIVND (reference sequence). This CDR3 is built from 17 residues.

This chain uses TRBV7-3 with TRBJ2-3, with 9 bases that match TRBD2. The CDR3 is 18 residues long. V shed 2 bases, J shed 0 bases, and the junction held 9 bases outside the gene matches. CDR1 SGHTA and CDR2 FQGTGA come from the germline V gene. CDR3 bases: TGTGCCAGCAGCTTAGGAACCCTTAGCGGGAGCAGCACAGATACGCAGTATTTT. It specifies CASSLGTLSGSSTDTQYF.

The chain carries TRBV6-5 and TRBJ2-1; D gene uncertain. This CDR3 spans 15 amino acids. Germline loops: CDR1 MNHEY, CDR2 SVGAGI. The V end lost 9 bases, the J end lost 0 bases, and 15 bases lay between the germline ends. The CDR3 is CASSKTRLSYNEQFF. The CDR3 DNA follows: TGTGCCAGTTCGAAGACTCGCCTCTCCTACAATGAGCAGTTCTTC.

J is TRBJ2-5 and V is TRBV6-2 or TRBV6-3, with 8 positions matching TRBD2. The CDR3 spans 13 residues. V was clipped by 0 bases and J by 13 bases; unmatched bases: 7. Germline lookup yields CDR1 MNHEY and CDR2 SVGEGT. CDR3 in amino acids: CASSYSSGGPVYF. As DNA, the CDR3 is TGTGCCAGCAGTTACTCGAGCGGGGGACCCGTGTACTTC.

The chain employs TRBV9 and TRBJ1-2, with no clear D. V was cut by 0 bases and J by 8 bases, with 14 bases left in between. The CDR3 is 14 residues long. CDR1 and CDR2 from the germline V gene are SGDLS and YYNGEE. CDR3 sequence: CASSVGVFGEGYTF. Written as DNA, the CDR3 is TGTGCCAGCAGCGTAGGGGTGTTCGGGGAGGGCTACACCTTC.

V is TRBV19 and J is TRBJ2-3; 8 nucleotides align to TRBD1. CDR1 and CDR2 (germline): LNHDA, SQIVND (reference sequence). This CDR3 contains 15 residues. V gave up 7 bases and J gave up 1 base; unmatched junction bases: 7. The CDR3 loop is CASTQTGAGTDTQYF. The CDR3 nucleotides are TGTGCCAGTACCCAGACAGGGGCTGGCACAGATACGCAGTATTTT.

The chain recombines TRBV19 with TRBJ2-2; the D gene is possibly TRBD1 (5 bases). This CDR3 is built from 15 residues. From germline, CDR1 is LNHDA and CDR2 SQIVND (reference sequence). Trimming stripped 6 bases from V and 7 bases from J, with 18 bases between. The CDR3 is CASSGSSLRGGELFF. For the CDR3, the DNA is TGTGCCAGTAGCGGTAGCTCACTTAGGGGCGGGGAGCTGTTTTTT.

This clone is large. The chain carries TRBV11-3 and TRBJ2-5; a possible D gene is TRBD2 (6 bases). Per germline, CDR1 SGHNT and CDR2 YENEEA. The length of the CDR3 is 17 residues. V gave up 3 bases and J gave up 5 bases, with 22 bases separating them. The CDR3 here is CASSLDSRGASWETQYF. The CDR3 coding sequence is TGTGCCAGCAGCTTGGATTCCCGCGGGGCATCGTGGGAGACCCAGTACTTC.

Only one count was recorded for this clone. This chain joins TRBV19 and TRBJ2-1; D ambiguous. The CDR3 runs to 15 residues. Trimming left V 5 bases short and J 0 bases short, with 11 bases between. Germline V lookup: CDR1 LNHDA, CDR2 SQIVND (reference sequence). Here the CDR3 DNA reads TGTGCCAGTAGTCCCAAACTTAGCTCCTACAATGAGCAGTTCTTC. Translation: CASSPKLSSYNEQFF. Full variable domain (missing parts from reference TRBV19 and TRBJ2-1): DGGITQSPKYLFRKEGQNVTLSCEQNLNHDAMYWYRQDPGQGLRLIYYSQIVNDFQKGDIAEGYSVSREKKESFPLTVTSAQKNPTAFYLCASSPKLSSYNEQFFGPGTRLTVL.

This sequence joins TRBV19 and TRBJ1-2, with 8 positions matching TRBD1. There are 15 residues in the CDR3. With V trimmed by 9 bases and J by 0 bases, 9 bases remained unmatched. Germline V CDR1 and CDR2: LNHDA, SQIVND (reference sequence). CDR3 loop: CASKTGETANYGYTF. The CDR3 DNA reads TGTGCCAGCAAGACAGGGGAGACAGCTAACTATGGCTACACCTTC.

This clone appeared once. J is TRBJ2-5 and V is TRBV7-2, with 8 bases identical to TRBD1. The CDR3 has 16 amino acids. CDR1 and CDR2 (germline): SGHTA, FQGNSA. Trimming removed 4 bases from V and 6 bases from J; junction bases left unmatched: 13. The CDR3 region has the DNA TGTGCCAGCAGCTCTAGAGGGGCAGGGGGCGCAAAGACCCAGTACTTC. This gives the protein CASSSRGAGGAKTQYF.

This rearrangement joins TRBV14 to TRBJ1-1, with a weak D call TRBD1 (6 bases). Trimming removed 6 bases at V and 3 bases at J, with 11 bases between. The CDR3 runs 13 residues. Germline V gives CDR1 SGHDN, CDR2 FVKESK. This CDR3 is CASRQDRDTEAFF. CDR3 sequence (DNA): TGTGCCAGCAGACAGGACAGAGACACTGAAGCTTTCTTT.